What follows describes a single T cell receptor beta chain. The PCR was carried out with 60 Vbeta primers and 13 Jbeta primers. Sequencing used immunoSEQ multiplex PCR; TCRdb keeps in-frame clones, though not all of them. The profile shows 95,000 to 100,000 clones, roughly 80% of them singletons. The data derive from a study of cytomegalovirus exposure and HLA in healthy donors. The germline V and J ends were trimmed by 7 bases and 7 bases, with 13 bases remaining between them. The CDR3 runs to 12 residues. CDR1 and CDR2 from the germline V gene are MDHEN and SYDVKM. The chain couples TRBV28 to TRBJ1-2, with D unresolved. Specimen: PBMCs. The TCR was taken from a man aged 35-49 years in good health and CMV-seronegative. CDR3 sequence (DNA): TGTGCCAGCAATCCAGGCCTGGGTGGCTACACCTTC. This translates into CASNPGLGGYTF.